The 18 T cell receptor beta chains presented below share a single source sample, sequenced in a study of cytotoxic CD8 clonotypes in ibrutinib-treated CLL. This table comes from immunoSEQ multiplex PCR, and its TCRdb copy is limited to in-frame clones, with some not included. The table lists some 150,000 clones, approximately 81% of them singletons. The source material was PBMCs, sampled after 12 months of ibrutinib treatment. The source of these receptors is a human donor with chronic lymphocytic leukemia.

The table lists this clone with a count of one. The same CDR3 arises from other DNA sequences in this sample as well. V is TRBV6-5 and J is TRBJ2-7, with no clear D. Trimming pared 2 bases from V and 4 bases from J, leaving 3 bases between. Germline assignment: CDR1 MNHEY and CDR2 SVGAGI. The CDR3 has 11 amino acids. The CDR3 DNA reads TGTGCCAGCAGTTACCGTTACGAGCAGTACTTC. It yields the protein CASSYRYEQYF.

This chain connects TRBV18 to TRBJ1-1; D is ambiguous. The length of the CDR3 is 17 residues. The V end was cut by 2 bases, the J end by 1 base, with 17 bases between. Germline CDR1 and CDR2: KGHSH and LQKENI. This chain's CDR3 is CASSPNMVRERNTEAFF. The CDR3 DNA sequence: TGTGCCAGCTCACCAAATATGGTGAGGGAACGGAACACTGAAGCTTTCTTT.

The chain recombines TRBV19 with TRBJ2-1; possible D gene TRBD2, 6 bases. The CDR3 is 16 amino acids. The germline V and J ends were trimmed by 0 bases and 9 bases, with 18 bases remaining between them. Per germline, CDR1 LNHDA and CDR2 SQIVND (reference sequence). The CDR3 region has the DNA TGTGCCAGTAGTATAGAAGGGGACGGGGGTTACGGTGAGCAGTTCTTC. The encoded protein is CASSIEGDGGYGEQFF.

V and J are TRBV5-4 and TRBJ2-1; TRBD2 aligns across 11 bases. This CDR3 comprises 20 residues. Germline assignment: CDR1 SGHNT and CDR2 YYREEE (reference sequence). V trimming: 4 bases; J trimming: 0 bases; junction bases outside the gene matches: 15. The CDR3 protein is CASSRRPGTSGKSSYNEQFF. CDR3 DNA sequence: TGTGCCAGCAGCCGGCGGCCCGGGACTAGCGGAAAAAGCTCCTACAATGAGCAGTTCTTC.

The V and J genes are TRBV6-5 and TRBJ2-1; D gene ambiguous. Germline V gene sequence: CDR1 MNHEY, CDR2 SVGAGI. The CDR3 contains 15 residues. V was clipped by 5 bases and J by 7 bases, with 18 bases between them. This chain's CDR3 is CASSRIGGSRNEQFF. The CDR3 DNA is TGTGCCAGCAGTCGAATCGGCGGCTCGAGAAATGAGCAGTTCTTC.

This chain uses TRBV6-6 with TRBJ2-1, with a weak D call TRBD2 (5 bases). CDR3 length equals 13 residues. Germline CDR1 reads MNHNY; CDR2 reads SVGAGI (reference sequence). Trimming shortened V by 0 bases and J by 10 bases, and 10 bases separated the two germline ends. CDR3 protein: CASSYSRLAEQFF. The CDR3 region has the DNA TGTGCCAGCAGTTACTCGCGTCTAGCCGAGCAGTTCTTC.

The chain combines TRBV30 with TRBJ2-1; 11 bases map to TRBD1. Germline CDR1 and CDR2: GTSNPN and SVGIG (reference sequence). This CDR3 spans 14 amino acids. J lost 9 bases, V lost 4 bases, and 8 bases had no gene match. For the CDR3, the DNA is TGTGCCTGGACAGGGACAGGGGGTAGGGGTGAGCAGTTCTTC. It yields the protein CAWTGTGGRGEQFF.

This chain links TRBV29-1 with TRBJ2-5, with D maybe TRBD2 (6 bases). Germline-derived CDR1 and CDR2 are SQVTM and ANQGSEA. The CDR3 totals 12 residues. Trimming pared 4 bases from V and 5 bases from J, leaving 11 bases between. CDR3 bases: TGCAGCGTTGGTCCGGGAGAGGAGACCCAGTACTTC. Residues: CSVGPGEETQYF.

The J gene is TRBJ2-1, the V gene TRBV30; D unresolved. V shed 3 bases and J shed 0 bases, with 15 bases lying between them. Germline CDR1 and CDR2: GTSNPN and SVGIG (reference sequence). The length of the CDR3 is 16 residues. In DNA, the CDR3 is TGTGCCTGGAGGGTAGGTCATGGCAGCTCCTACAATGAGCAGTTCTTC. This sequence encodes CAWRVGHGSSYNEQFF.

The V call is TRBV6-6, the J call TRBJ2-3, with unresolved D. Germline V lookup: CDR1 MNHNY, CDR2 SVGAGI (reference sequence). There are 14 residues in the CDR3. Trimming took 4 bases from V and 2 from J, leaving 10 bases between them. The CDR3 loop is CASSFSPLTDTQYF. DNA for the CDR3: TGTGCCAGCAGTTTCTCACCACTCACAGATACGCAGTATTTT.

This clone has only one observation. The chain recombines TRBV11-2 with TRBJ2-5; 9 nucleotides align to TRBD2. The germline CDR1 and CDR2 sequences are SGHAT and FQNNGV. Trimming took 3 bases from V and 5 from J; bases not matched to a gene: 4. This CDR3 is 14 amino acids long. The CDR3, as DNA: TGTGCCAGCAGCTTCCTAGCGGGATTGGAGACCCAGTACTTC. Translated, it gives CASSFLAGLETQYF.

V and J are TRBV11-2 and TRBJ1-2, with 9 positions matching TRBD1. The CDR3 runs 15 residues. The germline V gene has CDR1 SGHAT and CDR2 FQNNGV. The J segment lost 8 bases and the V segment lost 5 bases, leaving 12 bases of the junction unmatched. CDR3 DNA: TGTGCCAGCAGCATAAGGACAGGGGTGGTAGGAGGCTACACCTTC. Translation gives CASSIRTGVVGGYTF.

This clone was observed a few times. CDR3 sequence reads: CASSEFSIETNEKLFF. In nucleotides, the CDR3 is TGTGCCAGCAGTGAATTTTCGATCGAAACTAATGAAAAACTGTTTTTT. The chain joins TRBV25-1 to TRBJ1-4, with unresolved D. CDR1 MGHDK and CDR2 SYGVNS come from the germline V gene. Trimming took 1 base from V and 1 from J, leaving 10 bases between them. There are 16 residues in the CDR3.

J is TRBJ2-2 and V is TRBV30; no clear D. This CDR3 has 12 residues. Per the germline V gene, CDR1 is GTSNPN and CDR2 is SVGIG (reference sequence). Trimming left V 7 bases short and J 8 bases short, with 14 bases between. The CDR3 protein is CASPGPLGELFF. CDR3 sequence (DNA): TGTGCCTCCCCGGGTCCGTTGGGGGAGCTGTTTTTT.

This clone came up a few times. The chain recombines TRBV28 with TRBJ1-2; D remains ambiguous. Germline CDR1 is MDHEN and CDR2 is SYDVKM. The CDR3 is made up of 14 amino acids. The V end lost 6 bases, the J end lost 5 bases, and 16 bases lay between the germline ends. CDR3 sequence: CASSNENLLYGYTF. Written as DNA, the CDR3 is TGTGCCAGCAGCAACGAAAACCTCCTATATGGCTACACCTTC.

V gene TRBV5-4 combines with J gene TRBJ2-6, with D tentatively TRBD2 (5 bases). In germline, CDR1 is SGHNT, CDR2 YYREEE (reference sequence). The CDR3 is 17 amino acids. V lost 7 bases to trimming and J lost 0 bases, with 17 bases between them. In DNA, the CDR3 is TGTGCCAGCGCCCAGCGGTCCCAAAGCTCTGGGGCCAACGTCCTGACTTTC. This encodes CASAQRSQSSGANVLTF.

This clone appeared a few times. The CDR3 coding sequence is TGTGCCAGCTCAAGGCTAGCGGGCTACAATGAGCAGTTCTTC. Its translation is CASSRLAGYNEQFF. The chain carries TRBV18 and TRBJ2-1, with TRBD2 matching 8 bases. With V trimmed by 5 bases and J by 3 bases, 3 bases remained unmatched. The CDR3 contains 14 residues. CDR1 is KGHSH and CDR2 is LQKENI in the germline V gene.

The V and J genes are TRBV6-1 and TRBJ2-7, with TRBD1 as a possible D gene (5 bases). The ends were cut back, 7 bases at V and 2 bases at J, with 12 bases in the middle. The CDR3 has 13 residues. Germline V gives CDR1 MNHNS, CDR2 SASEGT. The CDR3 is CASNAGYPYEQYF. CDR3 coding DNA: TGTGCCAGCAACGCAGGGTACCCCTACGAGCAGTACTTC.